This TCR beta chain stems from a study of cytomegalovirus exposure and HLA in healthy donors. Concerning this clone itself: The antigen is unknown.

Study-wide findings and caveats: Immune exposure information comprised only CMV serostatus. There were reportedly fewer N-insertions in an Asian-associated ancestry cluster than the roughly 670-donor mean, in a later analysis. Among the CMV-associated chains, a few were confirmed in vitro as specific for CMV antigens.

Trimming shortened V by 4 bases and J by 6 bases, and 16 bases separated the two germline ends. The V gene's germline CDR1 is SGHDT and CDR2 YYEEEE. This CDR3 region has 14 residues. The PCR made use of 60 Vbeta and 13 Jbeta primers. Assay used: immunoSEQ multiplex PCR; TCRdb lists only in-frame clones, some missing. This table holds 150,000 to 200,000 clones, 80% found once. Donors showed nominal health when sampled, although they likely had unrecorded immune exposures. The clonotype originates from a boy aged 10-17 years in good health and CMV-seronegative. The gene calls are TRBV5-6 and TRBJ1-2, with D unclear. Material for sequencing was PBMCs. CDR3: CASSAGIGSHGYTF. CDR3 sequence (DNA): TGTGCCAGCAGCGCGGGGATCGGTTCACATGGCTACACCTTC.